The 10 T cell receptor beta chains below were found in one sample sequenced in a study of sequential checkpoint blockade in melanoma. Assay used: immunoSEQ multiplex PCR; TCRdb lists only in-frame clones, some missing. The data contain approximately 17,000 clones, 85% to 95% of them seen just once; the ten biggest clones take up roughly 23%. Stated treatment: randomized to nivolumab then ipilimumab (arm A) or the reverse (arm B). The material was CD8+ T cells sorted from blood (inferred from file names), obtained from a patient given nivolumab and ipilimumab in sequence. These receptor sequences come from a human donor with melanoma.

The chain carries TRBV30 and TRBJ1-5; D uncertain. The V end was cut by 0 bases, the J end by 0 bases, with 6 bases between. Germline-derived CDR1 and CDR2 are GTSNPN and SVGIG (reference sequence). The CDR3 is made up of 14 amino acids. The CDR3 nucleotides read TGTGCCTGGAGTGTACCGGTTAGCAATCAGCCCCAGCATTTT. As protein: CAWSVPVSNQPQHF.

The chain employs TRBV27 and TRBJ1-1; D gene unclear. V was trimmed by 3 bases and J by 1 base, leaving 6 bases between them. The CDR3 runs to 13 residues. Germline V gene data show CDR1 as MNHEY and CDR2 as SMNVEV (reference sequence). The CDR3 bases are TGTGCCAGCAGTTTGGGAGGGAACACTGAAGCTTTCTTT. Amino acid sequence: CASSLGGNTEAFF.

The J gene is TRBJ2-7, the V gene TRBV5-6, with 11 nucleotides matching TRBD2. The germline CDR1 and CDR2 sequences are SGHDT and YYEEEE. V dropped 2 bases and J dropped 1; count of bases not matched to a gene: 5. The CDR3 contains 16 residues. CDR3 loop: CASSFGLAGGSYEQYF. The DNA for the CDR3 is TGTGCCAGCAGCTTCGGACTAGCGGGTGGATCCTACGAGCAGTACTTC.

The chain recombines TRBV30 with TRBJ2-3; no reliable D call. V shed 2 bases and J shed 4 bases, with 7 bases lying between them. The V gene's germline CDR1 is GTSNPN and CDR2 SVGIG (reference sequence). This CDR3 region has 12 residues. Written as DNA, the CDR3 is TGTGCCTGGAGTATACGGGCAGATACGCAGTATTTT. Its protein is CAWSIRADTQYF.

About this clone: A read error is the likely source, as a far larger clone sits one nucleotide away. This rearrangement joins TRBV29-1 to TRBJ2-5; 7 nucleotides line up with TRBD2. The CDR3 is made up of 13 amino acids. With 6 bases clipped from V and 14 bases from J, the junction kept 18 bases outside the gene matches. The V gene's germline CDR1 is SQVTM and CDR2 ANQGSEA. The CDR3, as DNA: TGCAGCGTGGAGGGAGGGAGCTCCTACGAGCATTACTTC. Protein product: CSVEGGSSYEHYF.

The J gene is TRBJ1-2, the V gene TRBV4-1; D might be TRBD1 (6 bases). V lost 0 bases, J lost 3 bases, and 14 bases lay in between. Germline V CDR1 and CDR2: MGHRA, YSYEKL. The CDR3 extends over 16 amino acids. The chain's CDR3 is CASSQDRGQPYYGYTF. As DNA, the CDR3 is TGCGCCAGCAGCCAAGATAGAGGACAGCCGTACTATGGCTACACCTTC.

This clone appeared once. The V gene is TRBV10-3, the J gene TRBJ1-4; no clear D gene. Trimming shortened V by 0 bases and J by 0 bases, and 14 bases separated the two germline ends. The CDR3 loop spans 18 amino acids. Looked up from germline, CDR1 is ENHRY and CDR2 is SYGVKD. CDR3 in DNA: TGTGCCATCAGTGAGTCGGGCATAATCTTGGCAACTAATGAAAAACTGTTTTTT. Its translation is CAISESGIILATNEKLFF.

The chain combines TRBV7-8 with TRBJ2-2; 9 bases match TRBD1. Trimming at V came to 5 bases and at J to 5 bases, leaving 9 bases not matched to a gene. The CDR3 extends over 16 amino acids. The germline V gene encodes CDR1 SGHVS and CDR2 FQNEAQ. The CDR3 region is CASSPGTGIWTGELFF. As DNA, the CDR3 is TGTGCCAGCAGCCCAGGGACAGGGATTTGGACCGGGGAGCTGTTTTTT.

The gene calls are TRBV9 and TRBJ2-7; 10 positions agree with TRBD2. Trimming at V came to 0 bases and at J to 6 bases, leaving 6 bases not matched to a gene. The CDR3 is 15 amino acids. The V gene's germline CDR1 is SGDLS and CDR2 YYNGEE. The CDR3, as DNA: TGTGCCAGCAGCGTAGCCCCTAGCGGGAGTGGCGAGCAGTACTTC. Protein product: CASSVAPSGSGEQYF.

This clone appeared a single time. This chain joins TRBV30 and TRBJ1-5; D gene uncertain. The germline CDR1 and CDR2 sequences are GTSNPN and SVGIG (reference sequence). V gave up 2 bases and J gave up 0 bases, with 8 bases separating them. This CDR3 is 14 amino acids long. CDR3 sequence (DNA): TGTGCCTGGAGTTCGGGAAGTAGCAATCAGCCCCAGCATTTT. Translated, it gives CAWSSGSSNQPQHF. Filled out from reference TRBV30 and TRBJ1-5, the complete variable domain reads SQTIHQWPATLVQPVGSPLSLECTVEGTSNPNLYWYRQAAGRGLQLLFYSVGIGQISSEVPQNLSASRPQDRQFILSSKKLLLSDSGFYLCAWSSGSSNQPQHFGDGTRLSIL.